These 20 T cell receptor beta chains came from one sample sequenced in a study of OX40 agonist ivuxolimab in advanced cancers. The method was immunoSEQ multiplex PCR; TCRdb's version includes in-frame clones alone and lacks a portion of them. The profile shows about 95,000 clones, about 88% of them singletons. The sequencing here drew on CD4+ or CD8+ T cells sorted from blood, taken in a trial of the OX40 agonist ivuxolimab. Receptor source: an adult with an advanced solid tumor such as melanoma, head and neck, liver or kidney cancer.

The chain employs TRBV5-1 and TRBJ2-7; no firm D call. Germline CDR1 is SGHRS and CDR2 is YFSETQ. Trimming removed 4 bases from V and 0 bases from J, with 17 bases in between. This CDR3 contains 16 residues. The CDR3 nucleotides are TGCGCCAGCAGCCCCCTGGATGGCGTTTCCTCCTACGAGCAGTACTTC. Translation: CASSPLDGVSSYEQYF.

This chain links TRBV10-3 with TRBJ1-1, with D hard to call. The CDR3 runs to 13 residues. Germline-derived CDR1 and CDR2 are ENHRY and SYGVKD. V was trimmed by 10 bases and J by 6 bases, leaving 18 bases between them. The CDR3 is CASTFRVESEAFF. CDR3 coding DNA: TGTGCCAGCACCTTTAGGGTGGAATCTGAAGCTTTCTTT.

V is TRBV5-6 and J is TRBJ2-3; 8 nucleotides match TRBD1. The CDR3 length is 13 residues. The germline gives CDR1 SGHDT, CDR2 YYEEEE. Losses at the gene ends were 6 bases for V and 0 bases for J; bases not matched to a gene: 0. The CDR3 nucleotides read TGTGCCAGCAACAGGGGGAGCACAGATACGCAGTATTTT. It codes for CASNRGSTDTQYF.

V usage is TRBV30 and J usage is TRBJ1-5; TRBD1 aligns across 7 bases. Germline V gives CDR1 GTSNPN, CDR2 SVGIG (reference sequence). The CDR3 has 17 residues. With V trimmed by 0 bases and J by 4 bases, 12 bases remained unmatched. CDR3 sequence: CAWSVRTGRKGNQPQHF. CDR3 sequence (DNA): TGTGCCTGGAGTGTACGGACAGGTCGAAAGGGGAATCAGCCCCAGCATTTT.

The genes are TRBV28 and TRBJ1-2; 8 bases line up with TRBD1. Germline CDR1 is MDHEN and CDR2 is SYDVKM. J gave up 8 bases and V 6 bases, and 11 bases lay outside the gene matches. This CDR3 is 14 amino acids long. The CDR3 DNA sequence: TGTGCCAGCAGACTACAGGGGGTGGATTTGGGCTACACCTTC. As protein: CASRLQGVDLGYTF.

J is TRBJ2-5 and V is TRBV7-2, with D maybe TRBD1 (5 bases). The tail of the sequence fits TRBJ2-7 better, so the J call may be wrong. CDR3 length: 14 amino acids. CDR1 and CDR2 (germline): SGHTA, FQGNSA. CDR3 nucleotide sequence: TGTGCCAGCAGCCGCAGGGCCAACTCCTACGAGCAGTACTTC. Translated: CASSRRANSYEQYF.

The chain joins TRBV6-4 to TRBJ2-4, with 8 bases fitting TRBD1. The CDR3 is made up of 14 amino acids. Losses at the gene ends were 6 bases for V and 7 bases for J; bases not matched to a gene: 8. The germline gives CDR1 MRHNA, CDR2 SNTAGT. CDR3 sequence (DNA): TGTGCCAGCAGACGGGACAGGAGGAGTAACATTCAGTACTTC. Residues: CASRRDRRSNIQYF.

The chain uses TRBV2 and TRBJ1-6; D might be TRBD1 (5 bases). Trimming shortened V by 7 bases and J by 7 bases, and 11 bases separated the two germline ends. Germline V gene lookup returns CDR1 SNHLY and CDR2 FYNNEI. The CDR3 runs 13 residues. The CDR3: CASTLRGNSPLHF. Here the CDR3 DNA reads TGTGCCAGCACCCTCCGGGGGAATTCACCCCTCCACTTT. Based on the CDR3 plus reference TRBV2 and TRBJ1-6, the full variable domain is EPEVTQTPSHQVTQMGQEVILRCVPISNHLYFYWYRQILGQKVEFLVSFYNNEISEKSEIFDDQFSVERPDGSNFTLKIRSTKLEDSAMYFCASTLRGNSPLHFGNGTRLTVT.

The CDR3 reads CARSIKPQHF. In DNA, the CDR3 is TGTGCCAGAAGCATTAAGCCCCAGCATTTT. The chain is built from TRBV5-3 and TRBJ1-5; D gene ambiguous. TRBV5-3 is designated an ORF whose function remains uncertain. The V end was cut by 4 bases, the J end by 8 bases, with 4 bases between. The CDR3 extends over 10 amino acids.

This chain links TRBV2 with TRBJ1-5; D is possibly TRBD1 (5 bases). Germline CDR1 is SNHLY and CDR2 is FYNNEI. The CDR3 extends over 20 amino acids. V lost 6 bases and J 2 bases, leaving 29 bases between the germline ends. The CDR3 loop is CASSIYRLSIGGKGNQPQHF. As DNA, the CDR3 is TGTGCCAGCAGCATATACAGGTTGAGTATAGGAGGTAAGGGCAATCAGCCCCAGCATTTT. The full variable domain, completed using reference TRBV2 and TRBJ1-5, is EPEVTQTPSHQVTQMGQEVILRCVPISNHLYFYWYRQILGQKVEFLVSFYNNEISEKSEIFDDQFSVERPDGSNFTLKIRSTKLEDSAMYFCASSIYRLSIGGKGNQPQHFGDGTRLSIL.

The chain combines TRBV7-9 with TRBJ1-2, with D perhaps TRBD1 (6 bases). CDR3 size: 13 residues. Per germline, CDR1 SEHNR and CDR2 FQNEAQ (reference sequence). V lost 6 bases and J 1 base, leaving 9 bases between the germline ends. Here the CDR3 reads CASRLQGNYGYTF. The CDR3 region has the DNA TGTGCCAGCAGGTTACAGGGTAACTATGGCTACACCTTC.

CDR3 residues: CASTLSSGTTVTDTQYF. CDR3 coding DNA: TGTGCCAGCACCCTATCTAGCGGGACGACCGTCACAGATACGCAGTATTTT. J is TRBJ2-3 and V is TRBV7-9, with TRBD2 identical over 9 bases. CDR1 SEHNR and CDR2 FQNEAQ come from the germline V gene (reference sequence). V trimming: 7 bases; J trimming: 2 bases; junction bases outside the gene matches: 13. The CDR3 length is 17 residues.

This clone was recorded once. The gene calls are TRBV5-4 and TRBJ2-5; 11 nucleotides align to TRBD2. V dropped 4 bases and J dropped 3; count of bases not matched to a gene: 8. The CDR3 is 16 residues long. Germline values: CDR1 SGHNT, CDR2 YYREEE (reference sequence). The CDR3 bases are TGTGCCAGCAGCGGAGAACCGGGACTAGCGGAAGAGACCCAGTACTTC. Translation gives CASSGEPGLAEETQYF.

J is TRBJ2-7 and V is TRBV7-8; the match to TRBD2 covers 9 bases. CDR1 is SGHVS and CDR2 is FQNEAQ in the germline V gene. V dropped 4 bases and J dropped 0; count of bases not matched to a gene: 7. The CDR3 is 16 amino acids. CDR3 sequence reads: CASSSLASGNSYEQYF. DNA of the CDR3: TGTGCCAGCAGCTCCCTGGCTAGCGGGAACTCCTACGAGCAGTACTTC. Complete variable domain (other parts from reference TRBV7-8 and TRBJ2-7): GAGVSQSPRYKVAKRGQDVALRCDPISGHVSLFWYQQALGQGPEFLTYFQNEAQLDKSGLPSDRFFAERPEGSVSTLKIQRTQQEDSAVYLCASSSLASGNSYEQYFGPGTRLTVT.

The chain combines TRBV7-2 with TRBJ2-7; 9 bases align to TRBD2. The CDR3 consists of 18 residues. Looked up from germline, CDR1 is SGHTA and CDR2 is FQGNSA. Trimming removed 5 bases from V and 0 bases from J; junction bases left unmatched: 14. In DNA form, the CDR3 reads TGTGCCAGCAGCCCACCCCTTTTTAGCGGGAGTAGCTCCTACGAGCAGTACTTC. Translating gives CASSPPLFSGSSSYEQYF.

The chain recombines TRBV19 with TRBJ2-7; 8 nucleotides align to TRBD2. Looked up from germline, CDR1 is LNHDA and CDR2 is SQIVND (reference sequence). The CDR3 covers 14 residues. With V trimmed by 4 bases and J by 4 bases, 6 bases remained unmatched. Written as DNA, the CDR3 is TGTGCCAGTAGTACTCCGGGACTAGTATACGAGCAGTACTTC. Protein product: CASSTPGLVYEQYF.

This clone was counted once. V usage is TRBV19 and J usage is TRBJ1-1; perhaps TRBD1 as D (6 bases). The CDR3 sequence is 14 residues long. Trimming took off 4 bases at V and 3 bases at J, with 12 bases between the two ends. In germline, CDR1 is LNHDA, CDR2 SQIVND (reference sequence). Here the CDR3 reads CASSTNRADTEAFF. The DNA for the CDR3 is TGTGCCAGTAGTACAAACAGGGCTGACACTGAAGCTTTCTTT.

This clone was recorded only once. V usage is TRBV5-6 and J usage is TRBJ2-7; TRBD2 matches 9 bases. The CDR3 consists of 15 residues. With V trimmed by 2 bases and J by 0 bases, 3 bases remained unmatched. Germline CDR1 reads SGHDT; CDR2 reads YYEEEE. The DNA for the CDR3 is TGTGCCAGCAGCTTCGGACTAGCGAACTCCTACGAGCAGTACTTC. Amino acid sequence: CASSFGLANSYEQYF.

Written as DNA, the CDR3 is TGTGCCAGCAGCTTAGCCCCAGGAATGAACACTGAAGCTTTCTTT. Amino acid sequence: CASSLAPGMNTEAFF. J is TRBJ1-1 and V is TRBV7-6, with no clear D. Germline V gene data show CDR1 as SGHVS and CDR2 as FNYEAQ. The CDR3 spans 15 residues. Trimming removed 0 bases at V and 0 bases at J, with 8 bases between.

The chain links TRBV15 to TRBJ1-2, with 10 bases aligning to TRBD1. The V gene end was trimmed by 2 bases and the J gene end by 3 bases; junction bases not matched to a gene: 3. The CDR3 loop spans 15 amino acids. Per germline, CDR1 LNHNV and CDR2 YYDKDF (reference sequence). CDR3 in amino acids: CATSRKGTGDYGYTF. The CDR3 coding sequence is TGTGCCACCAGCAGAAAAGGGACAGGGGACTATGGCTACACCTTC.